This record concerns one TCR beta chain sequence. No antigen is known for it. The data stem from a study of T-cell memory formation after mild COVID-19. Findings and limits, study-wide: Contracting CD8+ clones were enriched in EMRA, CD4+ mainly in CM and EM. There was a balanced CD4/CD8 profile in clones contracting day 15 to 85, and later expanders leaned CD4+.

V shed 6 bases and J 6 bases; nucleotides not matched to a gene: 2. CDR3 length: 13 residues. Germline lookup yields CDR1 SQVTM and CDR2 ANQGSEA. The 5'RACE method, run with constant-segment primers, produced TCR alpha and TCR beta cDNA libraries (carrying sample barcodes and UMIs). TCRdb reanalysed the 5' RACE reads using MiXCR and keeps one entry per CDR3 protein. The table has about 390,000 distinct CDR3 sequences, approximately 15% seen once; the top ten hold about a fifth. The sample consisted of PBMCs or a T cell subset sorted from them (not recorded which). The V and J genes are TRBV29-1 and TRBJ1-6, with 10 bases identical to TRBD1. The clonotype originates from a man between 18 and 35 years old who had mild COVID-19 (a few samples of this study predate the infection). Cell type and time point are not known. This chain's CDR3 is CSVWTGGNSPLHF. The CDR3, as DNA: TGCAGCGTATGGACAGGGGGTAATTCACCCCTCCACTTT.